Sequencing of this T cell receptor beta chain was carried out in a study of shared clonotypes between healthy human individuals. Sequencing used immunoSEQ multiplex PCR; TCRdb keeps in-frame clones, though not all of them. The table records more than 400,000 clones, about 96% of them present only once. This CDR3 is built from 12 residues. Germline-derived CDR1 and CDR2 are MNHNY and SVGAGI (reference sequence). Trimming left V 5 bases short and J 7 bases short, with 9 bases between. This clone has more than one count but fewer than ten. Its antigen is currently unknown. Points from the study as a whole: The sampled material consisted only of blood, and tissue repertoires are likely to differ. The four-donor shared clonotypes exceeded non-shared clonotypes in generation probability, with non-shared ones scoring lower.

The TCR comes from a woman aged 25 to 45 in good health. Sequencing was done on a sample of naive CD4+ T cells sorted from blood. Subset defined: CD45RA+ positively selected. The gene calls are TRBV6-6 and TRBJ1-5; no reliable D call. CDR3 nucleotide sequence: TGTGCCAGCAGTCACCTGTCCCAGCCCCAGCATTTT. Translation gives CASSHLSQPQHF.